This is a list of T cell receptor beta chains from one sample in a study of graft-versus-host responses after intestinal transplantation. Here immunoSEQ multiplex PCR was the method, and the copy in TCRdb shows in-frame clones only, minus some. The sample includes more than 4,000 clones, about 25% of them seen just once. Sequenced here: alloreactive CD4+ T cells from a mixed lymphocyte reaction culture, sampled before transplantation. The receptor set was obtained from a human patient who was an organ donor for intestinal transplantation. CDR3s include the opening cysteine and the closing phenylalanine or tryptophan. A D gene is named only where the DNA matches it firmly. Clone sizes are given selectively: once, few, many, or a class where the clone is expanded.

TRBV7-7,TRBJ2-7,few,.,TGTGCCAGCAGCCGGAGGGGGGGCTACGAGCAGTACTTC,CASSRRGGYEQYF
TRBV6-6,TRBJ1-6,.,.,TGTGCCAGCAGCTTGGGCCGTATTAATTCACCCCTCCACTTT,CASSLGRINSPLHF
TRBV28,TRBJ1-1,.,.,TGTGCCAGCAGTTTAGATGAGGGTATCGGAGCTTTCTTT,CASSLDEGIGAFF
TRBV1,TRBJ2-6,.,.,TGCACCAGCAGGGTGTTACGTTTGTGCACAAATCGGGCCAACGTCCTGACTTTC,CTSRVLRLCTNRANVLTF
TRBV6-6,TRBJ1-3,few,.,TGTGCCAGCAGACGCGGTACTCGGTCTGGAAACACCATATATTTT,CASRRGTRSGNTIYF
TRBV10-3,TRBJ2-7,.,TRBD1,TGTGCCATCAGTGGGAACAGGGGCAACGAGCAGTACTTC,CAISGNRGNEQYF
TRBV6-5,TRBJ1-2,medium-sized,TRBD1,TGTGCCAGCAATCGTAACGACAGGGGATATGGCTACACCTTC,CASNRNDRGYGYTF
TRBV10-3,TRBJ2-3,.,TRBD2,TGTGCCATCAGTGAATCGGCGGGGGGTGGAGATACGCAGTATTTT,CAISESAGGGDTQYF
TRBV12-2,TRBJ2-1,medium-sized,.,TGTGCAAGTCGCTTAGCGCTGACTAGCGGGACCTCCTACAATGAGCAGTTCTTC,CASRLALTSGTSYNEQFF
TRBV30,TRBJ2-1,.,TRBD2,TGTGCCTGGAGTGTACGACTAGCGGGAGGGAATGAGCAGTTCTTC,CAWSVRLAGGNEQFF
TRBV21-1,TRBJ2-1,.,.,TGTGCCAGCCTGTCAGGGTTGCGCAATGAGCAGTTCTTC,CASLSGLRNEQFF
TRBV5-1,TRBJ2-7,few,.,TGTGCCAGCAGCCCGGGGATCTCCTACGAGCAGTACTTC,CASSPGISYEQYF
TRBV28,TRBJ1-2,few,TRBD1,TGTGCCAGCAGTTTACCCTGGACAGGGAACTATGGCTACACCTTC,CASSLPWTGNYGYTF
TRBV6-1,TRBJ1-2,few,.,TGTGCCAGCAGTGAAGCGCGCGGCAGGGATGGCTATGGCTACACCTTC,CASSEARGRDGYGYTF
TRBV5-1,TRBJ2-2,medium-sized,.,TGCGCCAGCAGCTTTGGGCAGCCCGCCGGGGAGCTGTTTTTT,CASSFGQPAGELFF
TRBV19,TRBJ1-2,.,.,TGTGCCAGTTCGGAAGCGCTGCAGTCCTATGGCTACACCTTC,CASSEALQSYGYTF
TRBV5-5,TRBJ2-7,.,TRBD1,TGTGCCAGCAGCTTGGGGACAGGGGCCGTCTACGAGCAGTACTTC,CASSLGTGAVYEQYF
TRBV5-1,TRBJ2-5,few,TRBD2,TGCGCCAGCAGCTTGCCCGGGGGGGCATGGGAGACCCAGTACTTC,CASSLPGGAWETQYF
TRBV7-3,TRBJ2-7,few,.,TGTGCCAGCAGCTTACCGAGACAGGGACTGCTTTACGAGCAGTACTTC,CASSLPRQGLLYEQYF
TRBV19,TRBJ2-1,.,TRBD1,TGTGCCAGTAGTATCTTGGGGACAGGGGCCTACAATGAGCAGTTCTTC,CASSILGTGAYNEQFF
TRBV4-3,TRBJ1-2,.,.,TGCGCCAGCAGCCAAGATTTCGGGAGATATGGCTACACCTTC,CASSQDFGRYGYTF
TRBV7-3,TRBJ2-1,few,TRBD2,TGTGCCAGCAGCCTAACGGGACTAGTTGACAATGAGCAGTTCTTC,CASSLTGLVDNEQFF
TRBV18,TRBJ2-7,.,TRBD2,TGTGCCAGCTCACCAGCTAGCGGGAACCTCTACGAGCAGTACTTC,CASSPASGNLYEQYF
TRBV7-9,TRBJ2-1,few,TRBD2,TGTGCCAGCAGCCTGGGACTAGCGGGGCGTGAGCAGTTCTTC,CASSLGLAGREQFF
TRBV25-1,TRBJ2-7,.,TRBD1,TGTGCCAGCAGTGAATATCCAACCGGGACAGGGTGCTACGAGCAGTACTTC,CASSEYPTGTGCYEQYF
TRBV6-6,TRBJ2-7,.,TRBD2,TGTGCCAGCAATCGGGTCGGGGGGGCCTCCTACGAGCAGTACTTC,CASNRVGGASYEQYF
TRBV18,TRBJ1-1,few,TRBD1,TGTGCCAGCTCACCCCGGACAGGGACCACTGAAGCTTTCTTT,CASSPRTGTTEAFF
TRBV5-1,TRBJ2-7,.,TRBD1,TGCGCCAGCAGCGTCACAGGGGGAAAATCACTCGAGCAGTACTTC,CASSVTGGKSLEQYF
TRBV5-4,TRBJ1-2,medium-sized,.,TGTGCCAGCAGCTTGGGGGGGGGAGCTGGCTACACCTTC,CASSLGGGAGYTF
TRBV6-6,TRBJ1-1,.,.,TGTGCCAGCAGTCGAAACAGCAACACTGAAGCTTTCTTT,CASSRNSNTEAFF
TRBV11-2,TRBJ1-6,few,.,TGTGCCAGCAGCTTAAGTTCCACAGCCAGCCTGGGACCCCTCCACTTT,CASSLSSTASLGPLHF
TRBV7-2,TRBJ2-7,.,.,TGTGCCAGCAGCTTAATACTTCTATCCGAGCAGTACTTC,CASSLILLSEQYF
TRBV29-1,TRBJ1-3,.,TRBD1,TGCAGCGTTGAGAGGGACAGCTCTGGAAACACCATATATTTT,CSVERDSSGNTIYF
TRBV28,TRBJ1-2,medium-sized,TRBD1,TGTGCCAGCAGTAGCGCCGGGACAGGGGGGCAGGGCTACACCTTC,CASSSAGTGGQGYTF
TRBV18,TRBJ2-7,medium-sized,TRBD2,TGTGCCAGCCACCGCGGGGGGTTGGGTGAGCAGTACTTC,CASHRGGLGEQYF
TRBV6-5,TRBJ2-7,few,.,TGTGCCAGCAGTCGCAGCTACGAGCAGTACTTC,CASSRSYEQYF
TRBV25-1,TRBJ2-1,.,.,TGTGCCAGCTCAGAATACAATGAGCAGTTCTTC,CASSEYNEQFF
TRBV18,TRBJ2-2,.,.,TGTGCCAGCTCACTCGTGACAGGGAACACCGGGGAGCTGTTTTTT,CASSLVTGNTGELFF
TRBV15,TRBJ2-1,few,.,TGTGCCACCAGCAGGCCCCCGACAGCCTACAATGAGCAGTTCTTC,CATSRPPTAYNEQFF
TRBV5-6,TRBJ1-3,few,.,TGTGCCAGCAGCTTGATTCTCGGGAGCTCTGGAAACACCATATATTTT,CASSLILGSSGNTIYF
TRBV11-3,TRBJ1-3,medium-sized,.,TGTGCCAGCAGCTTTACTCTTGGAAACACCATATATTTT,CASSFTLGNTIYF